This T cell receptor (beta chain) was profiled in a study of blood T cell repertoires in COVID-19. About the research overall: The origin of the acute and convalescent COVID-19 samples was the United States, Italy and Spain. Nucleic acid was either cDNA or gDNA, and it came from T cells, B-cell-depleted T cells, or PBMCs.

Germline values: CDR1 SGHTA, CDR2 FQGNSA. The CDR3 length is 14 residues. Trimming took off 3 bases at V and 5 bases at J, with 13 bases between the two ends. In the authors' methods: How many nucleated cells were present was estimated from reference gene primer amplification. The table came from immunoSEQ multiplex PCR; TCRdb's copy has only in-frame clones and leaves some out. The V and J calls and the clone size are those of that table, but D and trimming were determined from the DNA. The sample consists of fewer than 120,000 clones, approximately 90% of them appearing once. This TCR came from a woman in her 50s with acute or convalescent COVID-19. The sample was peripheral blood. This chain links TRBV7-2 with TRBJ1-1, with D maybe TRBD1 (6 bases). The chain's CDR3 is CASSFPGEGTEAFF. The CDR3 nucleotides read TGTGCCAGCAGCTTCCCAGGGGAGGGAACTGAAGCTTTCTTT.